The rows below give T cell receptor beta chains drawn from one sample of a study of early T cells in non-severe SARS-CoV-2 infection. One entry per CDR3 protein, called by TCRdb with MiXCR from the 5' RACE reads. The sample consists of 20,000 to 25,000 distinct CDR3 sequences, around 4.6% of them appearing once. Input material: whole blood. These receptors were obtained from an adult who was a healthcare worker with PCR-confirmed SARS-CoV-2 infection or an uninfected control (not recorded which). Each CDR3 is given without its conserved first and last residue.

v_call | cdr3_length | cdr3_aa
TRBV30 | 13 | AWSRGPVTYNEQF
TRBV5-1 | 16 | ASSLWASGFANTGELF
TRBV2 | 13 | ASRTKWQDNQPQH
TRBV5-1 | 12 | ASSFQPPYNEQF
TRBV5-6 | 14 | ASSLEGPSDTDTQY
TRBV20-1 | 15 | SARSDGGWSYNSPLH
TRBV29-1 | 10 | SVEVSLGTQY
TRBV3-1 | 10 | ASSQEVNEQF
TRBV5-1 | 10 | ASSIQGTEAF
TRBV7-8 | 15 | ASSSRGQGVVNTEAF
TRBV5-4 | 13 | ASSSLQGAAYEQY
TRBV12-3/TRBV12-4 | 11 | ASSTGGQETQY
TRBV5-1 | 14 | ASSTPTSGGAATQY
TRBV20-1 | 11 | SASPTTNEKLF
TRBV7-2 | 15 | ASNLFSGPSSYNEQF
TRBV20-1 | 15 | SARERRTGIRADTQY
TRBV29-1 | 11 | SAEGRGYDTQY
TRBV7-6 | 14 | ASSLFSRDSGTEAF
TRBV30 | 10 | AWAPDRYIQY
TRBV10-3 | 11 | AISESGQGEAF
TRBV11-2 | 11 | ASSLDPAYEQY
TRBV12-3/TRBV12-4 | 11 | ASSLAAGTSRY
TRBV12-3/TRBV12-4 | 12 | ASSPGQGIQPQH
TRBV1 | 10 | TTPEVGTEAF
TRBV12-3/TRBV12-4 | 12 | ASSSGLAGGELF
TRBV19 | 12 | ASAGTGFGSEQF
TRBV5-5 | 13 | ASSPRDQSGGELF
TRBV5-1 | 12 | ASTEQMRGAEQY
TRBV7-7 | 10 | ASSPGGYTQY
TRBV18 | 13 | ASSPNTGQGNEQF
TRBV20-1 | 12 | SAGVGAGEETQY
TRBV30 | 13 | AWLSGTLSTDTQY
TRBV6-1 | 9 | ASSEGDRQY
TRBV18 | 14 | ASSPGGRSSGNTIY
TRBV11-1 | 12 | ASSRPGGFSEAF
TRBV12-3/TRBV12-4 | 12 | ASSLLGGPETQY
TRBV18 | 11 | ASSPGVNSPLH
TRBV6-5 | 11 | ASSYRLDQPQH
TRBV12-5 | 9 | ATRGPDTQY
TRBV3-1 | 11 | ASRAPGKTEAF
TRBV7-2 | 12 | ASSSSPNGTTIY
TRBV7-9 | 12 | ASSPGGGTEKLF
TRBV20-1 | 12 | SARGTSGTDTQY
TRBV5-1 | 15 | ASSLVRPGQTTGELF
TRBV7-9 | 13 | ASSLVGTENSPLH
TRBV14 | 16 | ASSQDVQGVPNTGELF
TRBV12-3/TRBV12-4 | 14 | ASSHDLEGLYNEQF
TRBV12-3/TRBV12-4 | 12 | ASSSHVSGNTIY
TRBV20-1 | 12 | SARALPGPGPQH
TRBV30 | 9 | AYTPGHEQY
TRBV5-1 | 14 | ASSLNGRAGANVLT
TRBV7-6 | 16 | ASSSNREGSPRSYEQY
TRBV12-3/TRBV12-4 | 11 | ASSLLEWTEAF
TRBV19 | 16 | ASSIEVGTGNSNQPQH
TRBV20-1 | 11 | SAQDRGSYEQY